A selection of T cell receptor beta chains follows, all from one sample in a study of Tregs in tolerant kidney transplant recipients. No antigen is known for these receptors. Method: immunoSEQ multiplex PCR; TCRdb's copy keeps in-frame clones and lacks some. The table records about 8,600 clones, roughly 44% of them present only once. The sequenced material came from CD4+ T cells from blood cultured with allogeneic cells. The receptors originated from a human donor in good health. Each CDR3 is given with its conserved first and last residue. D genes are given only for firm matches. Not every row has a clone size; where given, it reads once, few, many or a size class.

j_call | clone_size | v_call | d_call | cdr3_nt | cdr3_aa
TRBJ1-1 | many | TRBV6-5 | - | TGTGCCAGCAGTTCTCGACCCGGCACTGAAGCTTTCTTT | CASSSRPGTEAFF
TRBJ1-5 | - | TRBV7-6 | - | TGTGCCAGCAGCTTAGGTGCAGGCAATCAGCCCCAGCATTTT | CASSLGAGNQPQHF
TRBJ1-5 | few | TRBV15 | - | TGTGCCACCAGCAGAGATATAACCCACAATAGCAATCAGCCCCAGCATTTT | CATSRDITHNSNQPQHF
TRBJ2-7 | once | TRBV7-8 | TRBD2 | TGTGCCAGCAGCTTACGGTTACTAGCGGCCTCCTACGAGCAGTACTTC | CASSLRLLAASYEQYF
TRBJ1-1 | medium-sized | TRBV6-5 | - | TGTGCCAGCAGTAGGGGCACTGAAGCTTTCTTT | CASSRGTEAFF
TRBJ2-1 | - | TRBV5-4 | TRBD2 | TGTGCCAGCAGCGGACTAGTCAATGAGCAGTTCTTC | CASSGLVNEQFF
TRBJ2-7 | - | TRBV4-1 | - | TGCGCCAGCAGCCAAGCGCGGCAGGCAAAAGCGGAGGCCTACGAGCAGTACTTC | CASSQARQAKAEAYEQYF
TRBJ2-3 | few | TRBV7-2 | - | TGTGCCAGCAGCATTCGGCGAGCCACAGATACGCAGTATTTT | CASSIRRATDTQYF
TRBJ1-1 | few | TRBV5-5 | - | TGTGCCAGCAGCCAACCAGGGGTACCTAACACTGAAGCTTTCTTT | CASSQPGVPNTEAFF
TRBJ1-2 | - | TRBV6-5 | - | TGTGCCAGCAGCCGAGGGGTGGGTGGCTACACCTTC | CASSRGVGGYTF
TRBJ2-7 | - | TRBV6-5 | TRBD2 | TGTGCCAGCAGTTCCCGCATGGGACTAGCGGACCAGCAGTACTTC | CASSSRMGLADQQYF
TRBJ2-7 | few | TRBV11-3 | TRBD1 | TGTGCCAGCAGCTTGACAGGGGGGGCCTACGAGCAGTACTTC | CASSLTGGAYEQYF